These 25 T cell receptor beta chains came from one sample sequenced in a study of cytomegalovirus exposure and HLA in healthy donors. 60 Vbeta and 13 Jbeta primers were used in PCR. Method: immunoSEQ multiplex PCR; TCRdb's copy keeps in-frame clones and lacks some. The table lists over 120,000 clones, approximately 84% of them singletons. Material: PBMCs. Receptors originate from a man under 40 in good health and CMV-seropositive.

CDR3 residues: CASSPAPGGQPQHF. Written as DNA, the CDR3 is TGTGCCAGCAGCCCGGCCCCCGGCGGTCAGCCCCAGCATTTT. The chain joins TRBV9 to TRBJ1-5; D is unclear. Germline V CDR1 and CDR2: SGDLS, YYNGEE. This CDR3 is 14 amino acids long. V lost 4 bases and J 6 bases, leaving 14 bases between the germline ends.

The V call is TRBV2, the J call TRBJ2-7; a possible D gene is TRBD1 (6 bases). V lost 3 bases and J lost 3, with 9 bases in between. Germline loops: CDR1 SNHLY, CDR2 FYNNEI. This CDR3 has 13 residues. The CDR3 loop reads CASSDVRGYEQYF. DNA of the CDR3: TGTGCCAGCAGTGATGTCAGGGGCTACGAGCAGTACTTC.

The rearrangement uses TRBV9 and TRBJ2-5, with TRBD1 identical over 8 bases. The junction had 14 bases not matched to a gene; V was cut back by 6 bases and J by 4 bases. This CDR3 contains 16 residues. The V gene's germline CDR1 is SGDLS and CDR2 YYNGEE. This chain's CDR3 is CASTAHGAGGSETQYF. In DNA form, the CDR3 reads TGTGCCAGCACCGCACATGGTGCAGGGGGCTCAGAGACCCAGTACTTC.

This chain uses TRBV19 with TRBJ2-7, with TRBD1 matching over 7 bases. CDR1 and CDR2 (germline): LNHDA, SQIVND (reference sequence). CDR3 length equals 15 residues. V was pared by 4 bases and J by 2 bases, with 8 bases of the junction left unmatched. The CDR3 region is CASSTQMGQPYEQYF. The CDR3 DNA sequence: TGTGCCAGTAGTACGCAGATGGGACAGCCCTACGAGCAGTACTTC. Looking up the rest from reference TRBV19 and TRBJ2-7 gives the full variable domain: DGGITQSPKYLFRKEGQNVTLSCEQNLNHDAMYWYRQDPGQGLRLIYYSQIVNDFQKGDIAEGYSVSREKKESFPLTVTSAQKNPTAFYLCASSTQMGQPYEQYFGPGTRLTVT.

The V and J genes are TRBV27 and TRBJ2-1, with 8 bases that match TRBD2. Looked up from germline, CDR1 is MNHEY and CDR2 is SMNVEV (reference sequence). Germline trimming cut 5 bases from V and 10 bases from J; bases unmatched to any gene: 13. The CDR3 consists of 15 residues. The CDR3 DNA reads TGTGCCAGCAGTCTTGCCAGCGGGGGCATCGGGGAGCAGTTCTTC. Translation gives CASSLASGGIGEQFF.

The V gene is TRBV18, the J gene TRBJ2-5; 10 nucleotides agree with TRBD1. Germline CDR1 is KGHSH and CDR2 is LQKENI. This CDR3 contains 14 residues. V dropped 6 bases and J dropped 3; count of bases not matched to a gene: 4. CDR3 nucleotide sequence: TGTGCCAGCTCTCCCGGACAGGGGGAAGAGACCCAGTACTTC. This translates into CASSPGQGEETQYF.

In its sample, this clone was seen a few times. This chain links TRBV4-1 with TRBJ1-2, with 8 bases fitting TRBD1. Germline loops: CDR1 MGHRA, CDR2 YSYEKL. V dropped 4 bases and J dropped 8; count of bases not matched to a gene: 9. The CDR3 consists of 14 residues. The CDR3 region is CASSRSGQGGGYTF. CDR3 nucleotides: TGCGCCAGCAGCCGGAGCGGACAGGGCGGCGGCTACACCTTC.

The V gene is TRBV28, the J gene TRBJ1-3, with D tentatively TRBD1 (6 bases). This CDR3 contains 14 residues. The V end was cut by 8 bases, the J end by 2 bases, with 13 bases between. Looked up from germline, CDR1 is MDHEN and CDR2 is SYDVKM. CDR3 nucleotide sequence: TGTGCCAGCGGCCCCGGGACAACTGGAAACACCATATATTTT. This gives the protein CASGPGTTGNTIYF.

CDR3 sequence reads: CASSLKTGSTEAFF. As DNA, the CDR3 is TGTGCCAGCAGCCTGAAGACAGGGAGCACTGAAGCTTTCTTT. The chain recombines TRBV7-9 with TRBJ1-1; 7 nucleotides align to TRBD1. V lost 5 bases, J lost 4 bases, and 7 bases stayed unmatched. The germline gives CDR1 SEHNR, CDR2 FQNEAQ (reference sequence). The CDR3 totals 14 residues.

J is TRBJ2-1 and V is TRBV9; 11 nucleotides match TRBD2. The CDR3 loop spans 15 amino acids. After removal of 3 bases from V and 4 bases from J, the junction contained 3 bases not matched to a gene. Germline loops: CDR1 SGDLS, CDR2 YYNGEE. CDR3 region: CASSEGLAVYNEQFF. CDR3 bases: TGTGCCAGCAGCGAGGGACTAGCGGTATACAATGAGCAGTTCTTC.

This rearrangement joins TRBV2 to TRBJ2-1, with 7 bases matching TRBD2. Germline values: CDR1 SNHLY, CDR2 FYNNEI. This CDR3 comprises 15 residues. The trim removed 0 bases at V and 5 bases at J, leaving 4 bases unmatched. In nucleotides, the CDR3 is TGTGCCAGCAGTGAAGCCGGGACTAACGACAATGAGCAGTTCTTC. Residues: CASSEAGTNDNEQFF.

The chain links TRBV18 to TRBJ2-5; a weak D match, TRBD2 (6 bases). This CDR3 comprises 14 residues. V lost 1 base and J lost 2, with 8 bases in between. The V gene's germline CDR1 is KGHSH and CDR2 LQKENI. DNA for the CDR3: TGTGCCAGCTCACCACGCGGGACTCAAGAGACCCAGTACTTC. It codes for CASSPRGTQETQYF.

J is TRBJ2-5 and V is TRBV5-1; 9 bases line up with TRBD1. V was pared by 5 bases and J by 4 bases, with 9 bases of the junction left unmatched. Per germline, CDR1 SGHRS and CDR2 YFSETQ. The CDR3 length is 15 residues. In DNA, the CDR3 is TGCGCCAGCAGTTCACCCTCACAGGGGGCAGAGACCCAGTACTTC. As protein: CASSSPSQGAETQYF.

With respect to this clone: The identical CDR3 is also encoded by other nucleotide sequences in the sample. The rearrangement links TRBV1 to TRBJ2-7; TRBD2 reflects the table's D call only, with no check against the DNA. TRBV1 is a documented pseudogene. The CDR3 has 16 residues. The CDR3 sequence is CTSSGSGGAISYEQYF. The CDR3 bases are TGCACCAGCAGCGGTAGCGGGGGAGCGATCTCCTACGAGCAGTACTTC.

The chain links TRBV9 to TRBJ2-3, with a tentative D call TRBD1 (6 bases). Per the germline V gene, CDR1 is SGDLS and CDR2 is YYNGEE. This CDR3 spans 16 amino acids. Trimming shortened V by 0 bases and J by 4 bases, and 15 bases separated the two germline ends. The CDR3 sequence is CASSVGAGGGADTQYF. As DNA, the CDR3 is TGTGCCAGCAGCGTAGGGGCTGGGGGCGGCGCAGATACGCAGTATTTT. Supplemented by reference TRBV9 and TRBJ2-3, the full variable domain reads DSGVTQTPKHLITATGQRVTLRCSPRSGDLSVYWYQQSLDQGLQFLIQYYNGEERAKGNILERFSAQQFPDLHSELNLSSLELGDSALYFCASSVGAGGGADTQYFGPGTRLTVL.

In this sample, this clone turned up once. The chain couples TRBV5-1 to TRBJ1-4, with 9 bases aligning to TRBD1. CDR1 is SGHRS and CDR2 is YFSETQ in the germline V gene. The CDR3 extends over 18 amino acids. Trimming removed 3 bases from V and 8 bases from J; junction bases left unmatched: 17. The CDR3 DNA sequence: TGCGCCAGCAGCTCCTCTAGACCTGGGGACAGGGAAAAAGAAAAACTGTTTTTT. Translated, it gives CASSSSRPGDREKEKLFF.

The V gene is TRBV9, the J gene TRBJ2-3; the match to TRBD2 covers 12 bases. This CDR3 comprises 19 residues. J was trimmed by 3 bases and V by 5 bases; bases with no gene match: 16. Germline assignment: CDR1 SGDLS and CDR2 YYNGEE. The CDR3 DNA reads as TGTGCCAGCAGTGTCATGGGACTAGCGGGTCCCTTCGGGACAGATACGCAGTATTTT. Its protein product is CASSVMGLAGPFGTDTQYF.

The rearrangement uses TRBV1 and TRBJ2-7; TRBD1 was called by the table and not checked on the DNA. TRBV1 is a listed pseudogene. CDR3 size: 14 residues. CDR3 protein: CTSGGTGGRDEQYF. The CDR3, as DNA: TGCACCAGCGGAGGGACAGGGGGGCGTGACGAGCAGTACTTC.

As DNA, the CDR3 is TGTGCCAGCAGCTGGGGGGAGGGGGAAAAACTGTTTTTT. Its translation: CASSWGEGEKLFF. The rearrangement uses TRBV2 and TRBJ1-4; TRBD1 might be the D (5 bases). Germline CDR1 and CDR2: SNHLY and FYNNEI. Deletions cut 6 bases from V and 8 bases from J, with 13 bases between. This CDR3 spans 13 amino acids.

This sequence joins TRBV5-1 and TRBJ2-7; the D is unclear. The germline gives CDR1 SGHRS, CDR2 YFSETQ. The CDR3 extends over 11 amino acids. V was cut by 4 bases and J by 2 bases, with 4 bases left in between. This CDR3 reads CASSAAYEQYF. CDR3 nucleotides: TGCGCCAGCAGCGCAGCCTACGAGCAGTACTTC.

The rearrangement joins TRBV11-3 to TRBJ2-1, with TRBD2 matching over 8 bases. The germline V gene encodes CDR1 SGHNT and CDR2 YENEEA. This CDR3 region has 15 residues. Germline trimming cut 5 bases from V and 7 bases from J; bases unmatched to any gene: 10. Here the CDR3 DNA reads TGTGCCAGCAGCCCGCAAGCGGGAGCGGATAATGAGCAGTTCTTC. Translated: CASSPQAGADNEQFF. The variable domain in full, completed from reference TRBV11-3 and TRBJ2-1, reads EAGVVQSPRYKIIEKKQPVAFWCNPISGHNTLYWYLQNLGQGPELLIRYENEEAVDDSQLPKDRFSAERLKGVDSTLKIQPAELGDSAVYLCASSPQAGADNEQFFGPGTRLTVL.

This chain connects TRBV28 to TRBJ1-2; D is uncertain. The V and J ends lost 3 bases and 6 bases respectively, with 5 bases between them. Germline V gene lookup returns CDR1 MDHEN and CDR2 SYDVKM. The length of the CDR3 is 11 residues. CDR3: CASSFRDGYTF. The CDR3, as DNA: TGTGCCAGCAGTTTCCGTGATGGCTACACCTTC.

V is TRBV7-2 and J is TRBJ2-1, with 15 bases lining up with TRBD2. The germline V gene has CDR1 SGHTA and CDR2 FQGNSA. V trimming: 5 bases; J trimming: 6 bases; junction bases outside the gene matches: 2. This CDR3 has 15 residues. CDR3 DNA sequence: TGTGCCAGCAGCCCGGGACTAGCGGGAGGCAATGAGCAGTTCTTC. This gives the protein CASSPGLAGGNEQFF.

The chain uses TRBV27 and TRBJ1-5; the D gene is possibly TRBD1 (5 bases). There are 13 residues in the CDR3. CDR1 and CDR2 from the germline V gene are MNHEY and SMNVEV (reference sequence). The V gene lost 10 bases and the J gene lost 0 bases, with 10 bases spanning the gap. The CDR3 is CATGQNSNQPQHF. The CDR3 nucleotides are TGTGCCACAGGACAAAATAGCAATCAGCCCCAGCATTTT.

V is TRBV7-8 and J is TRBJ2-5; 8 bases map to TRBD2. The CDR3 has 14 amino acids. V was clipped by 4 bases and J by 4 bases; unmatched bases: 5. The germline V gene has CDR1 SGHVS and CDR2 FQNEAQ. The CDR3 region has the DNA TGTGCCAGCAGCTATAGGCTAGCGGGAGAGACCCAGTACTTC. This codes for CASSYRLAGETQYF.